A single sample is the source of the 5 T cell receptor beta chains below, sequenced in a study of blood T cell repertoires in COVID-19. TCRdb's table, derived via immunoSEQ multiplex PCR, lists solely in-frame clones and lacks some. The table shows over 250,000 clones, with about 88% occurring only once. Sequenced: peripheral blood. These receptors all come from an older woman with acute or convalescent COVID-19.

This clone was observed a handful of times. The J gene is TRBJ2-7, the V gene TRBV4-3, with 8 bases that match TRBD2. Per germline, CDR1 LGHNA and CDR2 YSLEER. The CDR3 extends over 14 amino acids. Trimming removed 5 bases from V and 1 base from J; junction bases left unmatched: 4. CDR3 coding DNA: TGCGCCAGCAGCGTGGCGGGGGGTTCCTACGAGCAGTACTTC. Protein: CASSVAGGSYEQYF.

V and J are TRBV28 and TRBJ1-4; 7 bases agree with TRBD1. Trimming at V came to 5 bases and at J to 7 bases, leaving 13 bases not matched to a gene. The V gene's germline CDR1 is MDHEN and CDR2 SYDVKM. The CDR3 sequence is 16 residues long. The CDR3 reads CASSVPWTGEGEKLFF. The CDR3 DNA sequence: TGTGCCAGCAGTGTTCCTTGGACAGGAGAAGGTGAAAAACTGTTTTTT. Together with reference TRBV28 and TRBJ1-4, the CDR3 gives the full variable domain: DVKVTQSSRYLVKRTGEKVFLECVQDMDHENMFWYRQDPGLGLRLIYFSYDVKMKEKGDIPEGYSVSREKKERFSLILESASTNQTSMYLCASSVPWTGEGEKLFFGSGTQLSVL.

Only one count was recorded for this clone. This rearrangement joins TRBV4-1 to TRBJ1-3, with TRBD1 identical over 8 bases. Per the germline V gene, CDR1 is MGHRA and CDR2 is YSYEKL. The junction had 10 bases not matched to a gene; V was cut back by 0 bases and J by 0 bases. This CDR3 has 19 amino acids. This CDR3 reads CASSQDPLRDRISGNTIYF. Written as DNA, the CDR3 is TGCGCCAGCAGCCAAGACCCCCTGAGGGACAGGATCTCTGGAAACACCATATATTTT.

The rearrangement uses TRBV11-1 and TRBJ2-1, with 14 bases that match TRBD2. CDR3 length: 15 residues. J lost 9 bases, V lost 1 base, and 2 bases had no gene match. Germline CDR1 is SGHAT and CDR2 is FQDESV (reference sequence). This chain's CDR3 is CASSLEGTSGGEQFF. CDR3 coding DNA: TGTGCCAGCAGCTTAGAAGGGACTAGCGGGGGTGAGCAGTTCTTC.

The sample holds many counts of this clone. The rearrangement links TRBV4-2 to TRBJ1-1; 7 bases line up with TRBD1. CDR3 length: 14 residues. CDR1 and CDR2 (germline): LGHNA, YNFKEQ. The J segment lost 2 bases and the V segment lost 5 bases, leaving 5 bases of the junction unmatched. The CDR3 protein is CASSWGQLNTEAFF. The CDR3 DNA reads as TGTGCCAGCAGCTGGGGACAGTTAAACACTGAAGCTTTCTTT.